Sequencing of this TCR beta chain was carried out in a study of blood T cells in healthy people across ages. Note on this clonotype: A much larger clone lies a single base off, so this may be a read error.

Sample-barcoded 5' priming and a J-beta primer mix drove a second PCR of roughly 7 to 11 cycles. TCRdb reprocessed the 5' RACE reads via MiXCR and lists one record per CDR3 protein. The sample consists of roughly 790,000 distinct CDR3 sequences, 43% of them appearing once. Germline V gives CDR1 SGHTA, CDR2 FQGTGA. This CDR3 has 15 amino acids. The specimen was blood. This TCR derives from an older woman in good health. This rearrangement joins TRBV7-3 to TRBJ2-1; the match to TRBD2 covers 10 bases. The CDR3 DNA reads TGTGTCAGCAGCATGACTAGCGGGTATCACAATGAGCAGTTCTTC. Residues: CVSSMTSGYHNEQFF. The full variable domain, in which reference TRBV7-3 and TRBJ2-1 provide the parts outside the CDR3, is GAGVSQTPSNKVTEKGKYVELRCDPISGHTALYWYRQSLGQGPEFLIYFQGTGAADDSGLPNDRFFAVRPEGSVSTLKIQRTERGDSAVYLCVSSMTSGYHNEQFFGPGTRLTVL.